The rows below give T cell receptor beta chains drawn from one sample of a study of persistence of HIV-infected CD4 T cells. Their antigens are not known. The repertoire was sequenced with immunoSEQ multiplex PCR; TCRdb's copy has only in-frame clones and lacks some. The table records fewer than 50,000 clones, 91% of them present only once. Sequencing was performed on CD4+ T cells sorted from PBMCs after roughly 18-hour stimulation, taken from a patient who received antiretroviral therapy. These receptors all stem from an adult man with HIV who was CMV-seropositive. Each CDR3 is given with its conserved first and last residue. D genes are given only for firm matches. For some rows the clone size is stated as once, few or many, or as a class when expanded; others skip it.

TRBV7-9	TRBJ1-2	.	.	CASSLEGWSWYGYTF	TGTGCCAGCAGCTTAGAAGGGTGGTCTTGGTATGGCTACACCTTC
TRBV7-3	TRBJ1-1	.	.	CASSPGGAGVTEAFF	TGTGCCAGCAGCCCCGGTGGGGCAGGGGTCACTGAAGCTTTCTTT
TRBV28	TRBJ1-2	TRBD1	medium-sized	CASGIDRGVGYTF	TGTGCCAGCGGCATTGACAGGGGGGTTGGCTACACCTTC
TRBV7-2	TRBJ2-1	TRBD2	.	CASSLAGSGGAYEQFF	TGTGCCAGCAGCTTAGCCGGTAGCGGGGGGGCTTATGAGCAGTTCTTC
TRBV7-2	TRBJ2-2	.	.	CASSSSRGRAGELFF	TGTGCCAGCAGCTCATCCAGGGGAAGGGCCGGGGAGCTGTTTTTT
TRBV7-2	TRBJ2-2	.	.	CASSLRYTGELFF	TGTGCCAGCAGCTTAAGGTACACCGGGGAGCTGTTTTTT
TRBV6-2/TRBV6-3	TRBJ2-2	.	.	CASSSYTRTGAKDTGELFF	TGTGCCAGCAGTTCTTACACCCGGACGGGGGCCAAAGACACCGGGGAGCTGTTTTTT
TRBV12-5	TRBJ2-2	.	few	CASGRGDIANTGELFF	TGTGCTAGTGGTCGGGGGGACATCGCGAACACCGGGGAGCTGTTTTTT
TRBV7-2	TRBJ1-2	TRBD1	.	CASSLGQDDYGYTF	TGTGCCAGCAGCCTCGGACAGGACGATTATGGCTACACCTTC
TRBV6-5	TRBJ2-1	.	.	CATSPEGGPTREQFF	TGTGCCACCTCACCGGAGGGGGGTCCGACAAGGGAGCAGTTCTTC
TRBV6-5	TRBJ2-7	.	.	CASTKPGRSLGQYF	TGTGCCAGCACTAAGCCGGGACGTTCTTTGGGGCAGTACTTC
TRBV7-2	TRBJ2-3	.	.	CASSSSRQSTDTQYF	TGTGCCAGCAGCTCTAGCCGCCAAAGCACAGATACGCAGTATTTT
TRBV5-1	TRBJ1-1	TRBD1	.	CASSPGQGRYTEAFF	TGCGCCAGCAGCCCCGGACAGGGCCGGTACACTGAAGCTTTCTTT
TRBV11-3	TRBJ1-2	.	.	CASSSQGYGYTF	TGTGCCAGCAGCTCACAGGGATATGGCTACACCTTC
TRBV28	TRBJ1-4	.	.	CASSPRREKLFF	TGTGCCAGCAGTCCAAGGCGCGAAAAACTGTTTTTT
TRBV30	TRBJ1-6	.	.	CAWGGPGYNSPLHF	TGTGCCTGGGGGGGTCCGGGGTATAATTCACCCCTCCACTTT
TRBV3-1/TRBV3-2	TRBJ2-3	.	.	CASSQEGAGTQYF	TGTGCCAGCAGCCAAGAGGGGGCAGGGACGCAGTATTTT
TRBV7-3	TRBJ2-4	.	.	CASSPGVGRGWSAIQYF	TGTGCCAGCAGCCCGGGTGTGGGAAGAGGCTGGTCGGCTATTCAGTACTTC
TRBV18	TRBJ2-1	.	once	CASSPSGEQFF	TGTGCCAGCTCCCCGAGCGGTGAGCAGTTCTTC
TRBV27	TRBJ1-2	TRBD1	.	CASRSTGGHGYTF	TGTGCCAGCAGGAGTACAGGGGGACATGGCTACACCTTC
TRBV19	TRBJ2-3	TRBD2	.	CASRYTSGGAVDTQYF	TGTGCCAGCAGATATACTAGCGGGGGGGCCGTAGATACGCAGTATTTT
TRBV7-9	TRBJ2-4	TRBD2	.	CASSLALAGHKNIQYF	TGTGCCAGCAGCTTAGCCCTAGCGGGGCACAAAAACATTCAGTACTTC
TRBV6-5	TRBJ1-5	TRBD1	once	CASRSGTGMGQPQHF	TGTGCCAGCAGGTCCGGGACAGGGATGGGTCAGCCCCAGCATTTT
TRBV6-5	TRBJ2-3	.	.	CASRGFDTDTQYF	TGTGCCAGCCGGGGGTTTGACACAGATACGCAGTATTTT
TRBV6-6	TRBJ2-1	TRBD1	.	CASSGQGRNNEQFF	TGTGCCAGCAGTGGACAGGGTCGGAACAATGAGCAGTTCTTC
TRBV19	TRBJ2-2	.	once	CASSIGGVGELFF	TGTGCCAGTAGTATAGGGGGGGTCGGGGAGCTGTTTTTT
TRBV5-1	TRBJ2-2	.	.	CASSPAGVGGELFF	TGCGCCAGCAGCCCCGCGGGTGTAGGCGGGGAGCTGTTTTTT
TRBV28	TRBJ2-1	.	.	CASSPLEGGRNNEQFF	TGTGCCAGCAGTCCACTCGAGGGGGGCCGGAACAATGAGCAGTTCTTC
TRBV5-5	TRBJ1-2	.	once	CASSLYQTNYGYTF	TGTGCCAGCAGCTTGTATCAGACTAACTATGGCTACACCTTC
TRBV2	TRBJ2-4	.	.	CAAGGDIQYF	TGTGCAGCTGGGGGTGACATTCAGTACTTC
TRBV10-1	TRBJ2-1	.	few	CASSPNGYNEQFF	TGCGCCAGCAGTCCAAACGGATACAATGAGCAGTTCTTC
TRBV6-5	TRBJ1-5	TRBD1	.	CASSTGGRQPQHF	TGTGCCAGCAGTACAGGGGGCAGGCAGCCCCAGCATTTT
TRBV25-1	TRBJ1-4	.	.	CASSEYKTRGEKLFF	TGTGCCAGCAGTGAATATAAAACAAGGGGGGAAAAACTGTTTTTT